These 20 T cell receptor beta chains came from one sample sequenced in a study of OX40 agonist ivuxolimab in advanced cancers. Measured with immunoSEQ multiplex PCR; TCRdb has only the in-frame clones, and not every one. The sample comprises roughly 26,000 clones, 85% to 90% of which are singletons, and roughly 15% rests with the top ten. Sequenced here: CD4+ or CD8+ T cells sorted from blood, sampled in a trial of the OX40 agonist ivuxolimab. These receptors were obtained from an adult with an advanced solid tumor such as melanoma, head and neck, liver or kidney cancer.

The chain uses TRBV5-5 and TRBJ2-1, with 13 positions matching TRBD2. Germline assignment: CDR1 SGHKS and CDR2 YYEKEE (reference sequence). This CDR3 contains 18 residues. With 4 bases clipped from V and 6 bases from J, the junction kept 13 bases outside the gene matches. DNA for the CDR3: TGTGCCAGCAGCCTGACTAGCGGGAGGCCATCATGGGGCAATGAGCAGTTCTTC. As protein: CASSLTSGRPSWGNEQFF.

V gene TRBV4-2 combines with J gene TRBJ2-7; 9 bases are shared with TRBD2. V shed 1 base, J shed 2 bases, and the junction held 6 bases outside the gene matches. The germline V gene has CDR1 LGHNA and CDR2 YNFKEQ. The CDR3 sequence is 16 residues long. The CDR3 reads CASSQVSSGTTYEQYF. The CDR3 region has the DNA TGTGCCAGCAGCCAAGTTTCTAGCGGGACCACCTACGAGCAGTACTTC.

For this clone: The sample carries other DNA sequences with the same CDR3. V is TRBV18 and J is TRBJ2-7; a possible D gene is TRBD2 (5 bases). Trimming removed 1 base from V and 7 bases from J, with 14 bases in between. Germline V CDR1 and CDR2: KGHSH, LQKENI. The CDR3 is 14 residues long. This CDR3 reads CASSPQGGPGEQYF. In nucleotides, the CDR3 is TGTGCCAGCTCACCACAGGGCGGGCCTGGGGAGCAGTACTTC. Drawing the rest from reference TRBV18 and TRBJ2-7, the complete variable domain is NAGVMQNPRHLVRRRGQEARLRCSPMKGHSHVYWYRQLPEEGLKFMVYLQKENIIDESGMPKERFSAEFPKEGPSILRIQQVVRGDSAAYFCASSPQGGPGEQYFGPGTRLTVT.

J is TRBJ1-3 and V is TRBV25-1; perhaps TRBD1 as D (5 bases). V shed 10 bases and J shed 0 bases, with 13 bases lying between them. This CDR3 contains 14 residues. The germline gives CDR1 MGHDK, CDR2 SYGVNS. The CDR3 region has the DNA TGTGCCACCGAGGACACCTCCTCTGGAAACACCATATATTTT. It yields the protein CATEDTSSGNTIYF.

The chain links TRBV5-1 to TRBJ2-1; 12 bases map to TRBD2. Germline CDR1 SGHRS, CDR2 YFSETQ. Trimming removed 2 bases from V and 5 bases from J; junction bases left unmatched: 5. The CDR3 is 16 amino acids. CDR3 sequence: CASSLKLAGGDNEQFF. The CDR3 DNA reads as TGCGCCAGCAGCTTAAAACTAGCGGGAGGCGACAATGAGCAGTTCTTC.

This clone was seen a single time. The CDR3, as DNA: TGTGCCAGCAGACCACAGGGGGAGGGTACAGATACGCAGTATTTT. Amino acids: CASRPQGEGTDTQYF. The chain recombines TRBV7-9 with TRBJ2-3; maybe TRBD1 (8 bases). In germline, CDR1 is SEHNR, CDR2 FQNEAQ (reference sequence). The CDR3 totals 15 residues. The V end lost 6 bases, the J end lost 3 bases, and 16 bases lay between the germline ends.

This clone appeared a single time. The V gene is TRBV5-6, the J gene TRBJ1-1; D gene uncertain. The CDR3 loop spans 14 amino acids. V lost 4 bases and J lost 0, with 10 bases in between. Per germline, CDR1 SGHDT and CDR2 YYEEEE. The CDR3 coding sequence is TGTGCCAGCAGCCTCTTGGCGGTGAACACTGAAGCTTTCTTT. Protein product: CASSLLAVNTEAFF.

The chain combines TRBV18 with TRBJ1-2; D is uncertain. Deletions cut 2 bases from V and 8 bases from J, with 9 bases between. CDR1 KGHSH and CDR2 LQKENI come from the germline V gene. The CDR3 runs 12 residues. CDR3 bases: TGTGCCAGCTCACCAGAGGAACGCGGCTACACCTTC. This sequence encodes CASSPEERGYTF. Together with reference TRBV18 and TRBJ1-2, the CDR3 gives the full variable domain: NAGVMQNPRHLVRRRGQEARLRCSPMKGHSHVYWYRQLPEEGLKFMVYLQKENIIDESGMPKERFSAEFPKEGPSILRIQQVVRGDSAAYFCASSPEERGYTFGSGTRLTVV.

This clone was found once. The chain combines TRBV6-6 with TRBJ1-1; D might be TRBD1 (5 bases). The CDR3 consists of 14 residues. Germline loops: CDR1 MNHNY, CDR2 SVGAGI (reference sequence). With 6 bases removed from V and 1 base from J, the gap between germline ends came to 12 bases. The CDR3 bases are TGTGCCAGCAGGCCGGGACTCTCGAACACTGAAGCTTTCTTT. Protein product: CASRPGLSNTEAFF.

CDR3 nucleotide sequence: TGTGCCAGCACGACTAGTGTGGCCGGGGAGCTGTTTTTT. This gives the protein CASTTSVAGELFF. The genes are TRBV7-6 and TRBJ2-2; TRBD2 might be the D (6 bases). The CDR3 extends over 13 amino acids. V lost 7 bases to trimming and J lost 6 bases, with 12 bases between them. Germline lookup yields CDR1 SGHVS and CDR2 FNYEAQ.

This clone was counted only a few times. The V call is TRBV13, the J call TRBJ2-7, with D possibly TRBD2 on 5 matching bases. This CDR3 is 12 amino acids long. The V end lost 6 bases, the J end lost 5 bases, and 11 bases lay between the germline ends. CDR1 and CDR2 from the germline V gene are PRHDT and FYEKMQ (reference sequence). CDR3: CASSSTGNEQYF. In DNA form, the CDR3 reads TGTGCCAGCAGTTCGACGGGGAACGAGCAGTACTTC. The full variable domain, rest sourced from reference TRBV13 and TRBJ2-7, is AAGVIQSPRHLIKEKRETATLKCYPIPRHDTVYWYQQGPGQDPQFLISFYEKMQSDKGSIPDRFSAQQFSDYHSELNMSSLELGDSALYFCASSSTGNEQYFGPGTRLTVT.

This clone showed up just a few times. CDR3 amino acids: CASSPMVGDEQFF. CDR3 nucleotides: TGCGCCAGCAGCCCAATGGTTGGGGATGAGCAGTTCTTC. The chain is built from TRBV4-3 and TRBJ2-1; D uncertain. This CDR3 has 13 residues. Trimming cost V 4 bases and J 8 bases, with 12 bases left between them. CDR1 is LGHNA, CDR2 YSLEER, per germline.

V usage is TRBV5-1 and J usage is TRBJ2-1; D gene ambiguous. This CDR3 comprises 16 residues. Germline V gives CDR1 SGHRS, CDR2 YFSETQ. Trimming stripped 1 base from V and 0 bases from J, with 11 bases between. CDR3 protein: CASSLMPRTSYNEQFF. The DNA of the CDR3 is TGCGCCAGCAGCTTGATGCCAAGGACCTCCTACAATGAGCAGTTCTTC.

V usage is TRBV10-2 and J usage is TRBJ2-7; the D is unclear. Germline V gene lookup returns CDR1 WSHSY and CDR2 SAAADI. This CDR3 is built from 14 residues. With 8 bases removed from V and 2 bases from J, the gap between germline ends came to 16 bases. DNA of the CDR3: TGCGCCAGCTGCTTAGTGAGTATTCCCTACGAGCAGTACTTC. Its translation: CASCLVSIPYEQYF.

The chain combines TRBV30 with TRBJ2-7; perhaps D is TRBD1 or TRBD2 (6 bases each). Per the germline V gene, CDR1 is GTSNPN and CDR2 is SVGIG (reference sequence). CDR3 length equals 13 residues. Trimming shortened V by 2 bases and J by 3 bases, and 11 bases separated the two germline ends. The CDR3 protein is CAWSSGAHYEQYF. CDR3 nucleotides: TGTGCCTGGAGTTCGGGGGCCCACTACGAGCAGTACTTC.

The genes are TRBV7-8 and TRBJ2-3; D gene unclear. This CDR3 contains 14 residues. Per germline, CDR1 SGHVS and CDR2 FQNEAQ. V shed 4 bases and J shed 3 bases, with 11 bases lying between them. CDR3 bases: TGTGCCAGCAGCTCGTATCTAGTGACAGATACGCAGTATTTT. It translates to CASSSYLVTDTQYF.

This rearrangement joins TRBV5-1 to TRBJ1-6, with D maybe TRBD1 (5 bases). CDR3 length: 15 residues. Per the germline V gene, CDR1 is SGHRS and CDR2 is YFSETQ. Trimming took 0 bases from V and 10 from J, leaving 14 bases between them. CDR3: CASSLAQGLASPLHF. The DNA for the CDR3 is TGCGCCAGCAGCTTGGCCCAGGGTTTGGCGTCACCCCTCCACTTT. The full variable domain, with the rest looked up from reference TRBV5-1 and TRBJ1-6, is KAGVTQTPRYLIKTRGQQVTLSCSPISGHRSVSWYQQTPGQGLQFLFEYFSETQRNKGNFPGRFSGRQFSNSRSEMNVSTLELGDSALYLCASSLAQGLASPLHFGNGTRLTVT.

V and J are TRBV2 and TRBJ2-7; TRBD1 agrees at 9 bases. The CDR3 is 14 amino acids. After removal of 6 bases from V and 1 base from J, the junction contained 4 bases not matched to a gene. Germline CDR1 and CDR2: SNHLY and FYNNEI. Here the CDR3 DNA reads TGTGCCAGCAGGATGGGGACAGGGTCCTACGAGCAGTACTTC. Translation gives CASRMGTGSYEQYF.

The chain has TRBV29-1 and TRBJ2-5; no reliable D call. This CDR3 has 14 amino acids. Germline assignment: CDR1 SQVTM and CDR2 ANQGSEA. Between the trimmed V and J ends, which lost 3 bases and 8 bases, there was a span of 19 bases. The CDR3 sequence: CSVDRDLGLLTQYF. Here the CDR3 DNA reads TGCAGCGTTGACCGTGACTTAGGGCTCCTTACCCAGTACTTC.

The V call is TRBV2, the J call TRBJ2-7, with 7 bases matching TRBD1. The V gene end was trimmed by 6 bases and the J gene end by 3 bases; junction bases not matched to a gene: 5. The CDR3 contains 13 residues. Germline V gene sequence: CDR1 SNHLY, CDR2 FYNNEI. Here the CDR3 reads CASRGNRGYEQYF. The CDR3 DNA reads as TGTGCCAGCAGAGGGAACAGGGGCTACGAGCAGTACTTC.